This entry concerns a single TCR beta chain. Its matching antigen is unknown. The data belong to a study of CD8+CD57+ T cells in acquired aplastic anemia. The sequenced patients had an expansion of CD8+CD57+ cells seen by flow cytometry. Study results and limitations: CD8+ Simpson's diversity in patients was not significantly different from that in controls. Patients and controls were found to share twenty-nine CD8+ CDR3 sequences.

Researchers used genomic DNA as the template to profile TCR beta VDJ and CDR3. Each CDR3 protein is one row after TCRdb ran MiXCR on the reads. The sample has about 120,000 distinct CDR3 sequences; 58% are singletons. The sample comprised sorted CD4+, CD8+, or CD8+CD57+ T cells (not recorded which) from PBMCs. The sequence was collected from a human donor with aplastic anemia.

The CDR3 reads CASSLQGQGMGGYTF. CDR3 nucleotide sequence: TGTGCCAGCAGTTTGCAGGGACAGGGGATGGGGGGCTACACCTTC. This chain links TRBV12-3 or TRBV12-4 with TRBJ1-2; 10 nucleotides line up with TRBD1. Trimming removed 3 bases from V and 8 bases from J; junction bases left unmatched: 9. The CDR3 runs 15 residues.